This T cell receptor beta chain stems from a study of Graves' ophthalmopathy and Graves' hyperthyroidism. Ophthalmopathy not arising within 18 months of follow-up defined hyperthyroidism as stable. This clonotype was seen at least ten times. TCR beta CDR3 amplification used RNA transcripts. The workflow started with a first-round RT-PCR run with HTBI primers and then moved on to a second-round multiplex PCR. TCRdb re-analysed the multiplex PCR reads in MiXCR, keeping a single row per CDR3 protein. This table has about 370,000 distinct CDR3 sequences, about a sixth appearing once. The trim removed 7 bases at V and 2 bases at J, leaving 5 bases unmatched. The CDR3 sequence is 14 residues long.

This clonotype was sampled from an adult woman with stable Graves' hyperthyroidism. The V and J genes are TRBV12-3 or TRBV12-4 and TRBJ1-3, with TRBD1 identical over 7 bases. The specimen sequenced was peripheral blood. The CDR3 DNA is TGTGCCAGCAATCACAGGGGAACTGGAAACACCATATATTTT. Translating it yields CASNHRGTGNTIYF.